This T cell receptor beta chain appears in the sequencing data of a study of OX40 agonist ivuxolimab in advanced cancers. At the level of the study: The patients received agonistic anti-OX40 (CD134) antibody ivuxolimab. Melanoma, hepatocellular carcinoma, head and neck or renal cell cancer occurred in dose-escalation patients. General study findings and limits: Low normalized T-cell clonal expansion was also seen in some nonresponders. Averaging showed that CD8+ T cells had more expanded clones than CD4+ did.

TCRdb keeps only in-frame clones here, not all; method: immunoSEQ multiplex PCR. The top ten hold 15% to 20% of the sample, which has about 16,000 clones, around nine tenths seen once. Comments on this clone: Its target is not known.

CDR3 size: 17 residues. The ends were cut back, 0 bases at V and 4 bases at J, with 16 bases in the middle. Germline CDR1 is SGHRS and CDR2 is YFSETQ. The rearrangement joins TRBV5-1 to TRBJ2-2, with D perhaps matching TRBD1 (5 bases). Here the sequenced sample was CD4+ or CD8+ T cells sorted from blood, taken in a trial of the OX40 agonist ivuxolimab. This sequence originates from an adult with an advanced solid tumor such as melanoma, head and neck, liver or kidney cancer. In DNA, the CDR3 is TGCGCCAGCAGCTTGGCCAGTTTAGCTCAGGGCACCGGGGAGCTGTTTTTT. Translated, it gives CASSLASLAQGTGELFF.